Included here is one TCR beta chain sequence, with context. The data were obtained in a study of blood T cell repertoires in COVID-19. About the study: Material from acute and convalescent COVID-19 was sourced from the United States, Italy and Spain. The cDNA or gDNA used as material had been derived from T cells, B-cell-depleted T cells, or PBMCs.

Authors' data handling: Researchers report that nucleated cell counts were estimated from reference gene primer amplification. Profiled with immunoSEQ multiplex PCR; TCRdb holds only in-frame clones, not every one. The V and J calls and clone size were taken over from that table, and D and trimming were inferred from the DNA. The table includes roughly 57,000 clones, about 93% detected once. The CDR3 is 20 amino acids. Trimming took 2 bases from V and 0 from J; bases not matched to a gene: 14. Germline V gene sequence: CDR1 PRHDT, CDR2 FYEKMQ (reference sequence). The chain is built from TRBV13 and TRBJ2-3, with TRBD2 matching 10 bases. The receptor was isolated from a man older than 75 with acute or convalescent COVID-19. Sequenced input: peripheral blood. CDR3 amino acids: CASSLYARTSGATSTDTQYF. CDR3 DNA sequence: TGTGCCAGCAGCTTATACGCCCGGACTAGCGGAGCGACTAGCACAGATACGCAGTATTTT.